This record covers a single TCR beta chain. This record comes from a study of cytomegalovirus exposure and HLA in healthy donors. PCR primers comprised 60 Vbeta and 13 Jbeta primers. TCRdb keeps only in-frame clones here, not all; method: immunoSEQ multiplex PCR. The sample has approximately 97,000 clones, just under 80% seen once. There are 16 residues in the CDR3. The trim removed 6 bases at V and 1 base at J, leaving 12 bases unmatched. Per germline, CDR1 WSHSY and CDR2 SAAADI. The receptor's source is a woman aged 35 to 49 in good health and CMV-seropositive. Material for sequencing was PBMCs. The chain combines TRBV10-2 with TRBJ2-7, with 7 bases lining up with TRBD1. CDR3 bases: TGCGCCAGCAGCGTCGGACCCGGGACAGAATCCTACGAGCAGTACTTC. Translated, it gives CASSVGPGTESYEQYF.